This T cell receptor (beta chain) came from a study of CD8 T cells in Susac syndrome. CDR3 length: 14 amino acids. Random hexamers were used to reverse transcribe roughly 0.45 to 1 ug of RNA. The authors amplified TCR beta CDR3 across 54 Vbeta and 13 Jbeta using immunoSEQ multiplex PCR. TCRdb reanalysed the immunoSEQ multiplex PCR reads using MiXCR and keeps one entry per CDR3 protein. There are roughly 330,000 distinct CDR3 sequences in the sample; about 90% occur only once, and 0.06% to 0.075% lies in the top ten. The receptor's source is a human donor with multiple sclerosis. What was sequenced was CD4+ T cells from PBMCs. This chain links TRBV21-1 with TRBJ1-5; TRBD1, as called in the table, went unchecked against the DNA. TRBV21-1 is a pseudogene locus. CDR3 amino acids: CASTQRGGLQPQHF. CDR3 DNA: TGTGCCAGCACCCAAAGAGGGGGCTTACAGCCCCAGCATTTT.